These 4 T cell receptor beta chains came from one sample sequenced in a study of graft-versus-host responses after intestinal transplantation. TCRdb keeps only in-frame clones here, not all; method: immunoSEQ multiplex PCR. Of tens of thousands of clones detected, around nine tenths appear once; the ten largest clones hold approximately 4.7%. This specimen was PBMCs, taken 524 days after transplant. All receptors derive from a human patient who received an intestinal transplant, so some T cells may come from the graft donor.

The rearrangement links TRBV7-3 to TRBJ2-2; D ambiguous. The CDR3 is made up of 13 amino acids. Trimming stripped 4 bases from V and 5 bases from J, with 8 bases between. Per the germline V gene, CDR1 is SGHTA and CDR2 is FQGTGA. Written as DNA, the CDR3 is TGTGCCAGCAGCTCCAGACGGACCGGGGAGCTGTTTTTT. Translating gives CASSSRRTGELFF.

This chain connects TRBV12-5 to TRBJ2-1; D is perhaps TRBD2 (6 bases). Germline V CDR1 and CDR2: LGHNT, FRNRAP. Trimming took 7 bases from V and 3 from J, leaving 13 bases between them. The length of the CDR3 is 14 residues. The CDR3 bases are TGTGCTAGTGCCCACCCTAGCGACTACAATGAGCAGTTCTTC. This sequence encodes CASAHPSDYNEQFF.

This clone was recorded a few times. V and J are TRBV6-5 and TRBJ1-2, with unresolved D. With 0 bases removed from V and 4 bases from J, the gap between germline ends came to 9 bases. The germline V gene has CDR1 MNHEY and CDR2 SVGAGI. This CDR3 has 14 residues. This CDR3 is CASSYSASTYGYTF. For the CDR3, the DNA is TGTGCCAGCAGTTACTCGGCCAGTACCTATGGCTACACCTTC.

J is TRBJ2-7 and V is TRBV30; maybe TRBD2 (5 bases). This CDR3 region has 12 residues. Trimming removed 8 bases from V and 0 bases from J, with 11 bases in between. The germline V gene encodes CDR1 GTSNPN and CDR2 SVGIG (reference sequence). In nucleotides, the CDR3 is TGTGCCGGGTGGGGAGTCTCCTACGAGCAGTACTTC. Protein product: CAGWGVSYEQYF.